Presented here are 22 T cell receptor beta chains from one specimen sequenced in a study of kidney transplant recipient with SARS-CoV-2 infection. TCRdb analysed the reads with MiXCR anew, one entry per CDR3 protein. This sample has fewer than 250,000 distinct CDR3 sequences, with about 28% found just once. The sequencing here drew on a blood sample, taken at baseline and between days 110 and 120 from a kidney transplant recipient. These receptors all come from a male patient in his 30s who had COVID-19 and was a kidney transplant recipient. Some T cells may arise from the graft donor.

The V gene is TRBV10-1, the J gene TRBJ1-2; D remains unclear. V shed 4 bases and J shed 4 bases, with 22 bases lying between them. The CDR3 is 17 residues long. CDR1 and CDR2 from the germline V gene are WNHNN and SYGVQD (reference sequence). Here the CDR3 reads CASSAMLRSRKTYGYTF. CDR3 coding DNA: TGCGCCAGCAGTGCAATGTTAAGATCGCGAAAGACCTATGGCTACACCTTC.

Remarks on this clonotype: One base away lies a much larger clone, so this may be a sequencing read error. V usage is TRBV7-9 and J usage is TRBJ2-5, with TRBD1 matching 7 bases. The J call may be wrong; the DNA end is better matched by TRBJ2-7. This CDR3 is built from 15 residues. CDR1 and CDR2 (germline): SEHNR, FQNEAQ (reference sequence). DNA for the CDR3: TGTGCCAGCAACTCGAGAACAGGGGACTCCTACGAGCAGTACTTC. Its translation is CASNSRTGDSYEQYF.

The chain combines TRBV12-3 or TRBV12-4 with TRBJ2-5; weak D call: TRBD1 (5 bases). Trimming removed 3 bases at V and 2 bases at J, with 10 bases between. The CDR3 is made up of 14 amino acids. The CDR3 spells CASSFRDGQETQYF. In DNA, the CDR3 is TGTGCCAGCAGTTTCAGGGATGGGCAAGAGACCCAGTACTTC.

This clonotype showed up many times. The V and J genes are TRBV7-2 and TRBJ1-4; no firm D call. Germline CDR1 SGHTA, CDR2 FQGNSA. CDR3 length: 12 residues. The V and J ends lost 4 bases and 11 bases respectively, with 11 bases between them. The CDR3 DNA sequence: TGTGCCAGCAGCTCTCCTTCGGGGAAACTGTTTTTT. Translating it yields CASSSPSGKLFF. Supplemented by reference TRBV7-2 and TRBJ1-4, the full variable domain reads GAGVSQSPSNKVTEKGKDVELRCDPISGHTALYWYRQSLGQGLEFLIYFQGNSAPDKSGLPSDRFSAERTGGSVSTLTIQRTQQEDSAVYLCASSSPSGKLFFGSGTQLSVL.

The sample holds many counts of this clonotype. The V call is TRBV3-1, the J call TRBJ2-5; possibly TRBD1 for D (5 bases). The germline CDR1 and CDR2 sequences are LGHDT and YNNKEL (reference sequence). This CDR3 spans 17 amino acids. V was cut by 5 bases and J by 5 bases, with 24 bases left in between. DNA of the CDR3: TGTGCCAGCAGCGATAGGGGTCCCATTTCTTTCTCTGAGACCCAGTACTTC. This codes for CASSDRGPISFSETQYF.

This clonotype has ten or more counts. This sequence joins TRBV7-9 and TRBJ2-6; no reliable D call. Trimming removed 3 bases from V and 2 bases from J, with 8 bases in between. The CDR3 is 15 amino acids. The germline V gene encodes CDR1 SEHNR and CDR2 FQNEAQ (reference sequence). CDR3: CASSFSVPGANVLTF. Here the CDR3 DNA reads TGTGCCAGCAGCTTCAGTGTTCCTGGGGCCAACGTCCTGACTTTC.

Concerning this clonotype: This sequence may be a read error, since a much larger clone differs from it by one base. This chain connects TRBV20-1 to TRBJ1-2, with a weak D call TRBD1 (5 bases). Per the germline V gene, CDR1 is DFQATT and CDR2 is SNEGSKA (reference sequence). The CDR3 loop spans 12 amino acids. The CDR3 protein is CSPRGPGQGYAF. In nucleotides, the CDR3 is TGCAGTCCCCGGGGACCGGGGCAAGGCTACGCCTTC.

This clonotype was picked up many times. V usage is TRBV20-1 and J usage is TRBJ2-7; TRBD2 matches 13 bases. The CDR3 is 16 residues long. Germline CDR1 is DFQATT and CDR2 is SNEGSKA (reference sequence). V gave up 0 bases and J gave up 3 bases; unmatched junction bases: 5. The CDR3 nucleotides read TGCAGTGCTAGAGACCCGGGACTAGCGGGGCTCTACGAGCAGTACTTC. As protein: CSARDPGLAGLYEQYF.

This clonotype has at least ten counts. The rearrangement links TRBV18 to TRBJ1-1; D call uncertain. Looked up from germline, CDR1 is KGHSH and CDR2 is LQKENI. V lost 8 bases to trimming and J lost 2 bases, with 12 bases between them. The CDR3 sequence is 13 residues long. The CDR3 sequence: CASSPTVNTEAFF. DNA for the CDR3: TGTGCCAGCAGCCCGACCGTAAACACTGAAGCTTTCTTT.

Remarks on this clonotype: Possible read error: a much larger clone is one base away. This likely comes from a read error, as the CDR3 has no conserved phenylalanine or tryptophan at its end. This CDR3 is CASRINVPGKTYGYTS. Here the CDR3 DNA reads TGTGCCAGCAGAATCAACGTACCAGGAAAGACCTATGGCTACACCTCC. The chain uses TRBV5-4 and TRBJ1-2; D ambiguous. This CDR3 comprises 16 residues. Germline V lookup: CDR1 SGHNT, CDR2 YYREEE (reference sequence). V lost 5 bases and J lost 4, with 21 bases in between.

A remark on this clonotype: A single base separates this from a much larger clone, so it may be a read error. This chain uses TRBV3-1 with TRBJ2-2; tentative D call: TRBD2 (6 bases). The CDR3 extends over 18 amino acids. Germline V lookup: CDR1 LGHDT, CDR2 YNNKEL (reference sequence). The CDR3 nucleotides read TGTGCCAGCAGCGCATGGAGTCCCATTTCAGGCTTGACCGGGGGGCTGTTTTTT. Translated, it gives CASSAWSPISGLTGGLFF.

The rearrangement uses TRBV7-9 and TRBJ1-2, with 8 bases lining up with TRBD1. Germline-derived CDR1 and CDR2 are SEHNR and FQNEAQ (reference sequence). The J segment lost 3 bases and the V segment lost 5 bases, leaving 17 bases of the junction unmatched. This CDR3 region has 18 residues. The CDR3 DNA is TGTGCCAGCAGCCGGAACCCCGGCAGGGGGCTGGTAGACTATGGCTACACCTTC. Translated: CASSRNPGRGLVDYGYTF. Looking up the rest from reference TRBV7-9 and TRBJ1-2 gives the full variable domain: DTGVSQNPRHKITKRGQNVTFRCDPISEHNRLYWYRQTLGQGPEFLTYFQNEAQLEKSRLLSDRFSAERPKGSFSTLEIQRTEQGDSAMYLCASSRNPGRGLVDYGYTFGSGTRLTVV.

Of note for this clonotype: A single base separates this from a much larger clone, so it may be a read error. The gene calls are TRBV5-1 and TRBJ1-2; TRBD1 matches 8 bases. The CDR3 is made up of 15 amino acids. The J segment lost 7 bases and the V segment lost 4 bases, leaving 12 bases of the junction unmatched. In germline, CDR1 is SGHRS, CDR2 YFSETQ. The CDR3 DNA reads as TGCGCCAGCAGCCTCAACACCGGGACAGGCTGTGGCTACACCTTC. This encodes CASSLNTGTGCGYTF.

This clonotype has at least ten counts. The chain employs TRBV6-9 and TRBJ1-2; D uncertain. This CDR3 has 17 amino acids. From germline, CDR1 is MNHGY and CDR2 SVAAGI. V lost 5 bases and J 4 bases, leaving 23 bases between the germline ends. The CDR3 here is CASSDLMPYGKTYGYTF. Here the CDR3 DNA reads TGTGCCAGCAGTGATTTAATGCCTTACGGAAAGACCTATGGCTACACCTTC.

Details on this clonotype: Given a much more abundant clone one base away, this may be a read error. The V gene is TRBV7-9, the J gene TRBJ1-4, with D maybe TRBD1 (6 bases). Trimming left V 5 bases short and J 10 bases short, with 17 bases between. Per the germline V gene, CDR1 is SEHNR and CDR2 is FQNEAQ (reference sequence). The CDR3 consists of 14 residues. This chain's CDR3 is CASSPGGGRGKLFF. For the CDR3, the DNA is TGTGCCAGCAGCCCCGGGGGCGGGCGAGGAAAACTGTTTTTT. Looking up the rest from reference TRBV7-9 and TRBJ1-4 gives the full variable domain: DTGVSQNPRHKITKRGQNVTFRCDPISEHNRLYWYRQTLGQGPEFLTYFQNEAQLEKSRLLSDRFSAERPKGSFSTLEIQRTEQGDSAMYLCASSPGGGRGKLFFGSGTQLSVL.

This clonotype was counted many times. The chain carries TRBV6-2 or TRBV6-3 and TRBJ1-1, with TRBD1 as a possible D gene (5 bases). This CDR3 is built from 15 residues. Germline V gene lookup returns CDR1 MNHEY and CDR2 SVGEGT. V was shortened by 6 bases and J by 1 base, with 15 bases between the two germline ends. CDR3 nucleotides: TGTGCCAGCAGCCTAATAATGGGGCCGAACACTGAAGCTTTCTTT. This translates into CASSLIMGPNTEAFF.

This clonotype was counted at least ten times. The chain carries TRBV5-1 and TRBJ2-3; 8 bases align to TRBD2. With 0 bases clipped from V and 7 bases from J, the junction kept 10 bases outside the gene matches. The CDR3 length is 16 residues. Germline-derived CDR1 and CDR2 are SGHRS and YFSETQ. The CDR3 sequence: CASSLGSLAGTNTQYF. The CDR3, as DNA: TGCGCCAGCAGCTTGGGTTCTCTAGCGGGTACAAATACGCAGTATTTT.

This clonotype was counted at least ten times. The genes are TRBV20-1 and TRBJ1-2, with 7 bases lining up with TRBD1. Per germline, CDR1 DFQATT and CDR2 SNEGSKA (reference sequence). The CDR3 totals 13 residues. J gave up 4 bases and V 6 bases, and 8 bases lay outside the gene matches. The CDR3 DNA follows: TGCAGTGCCAAGACAGGGCTAGCCTATGGCTACACCTTC. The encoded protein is CSAKTGLAYGYTF.

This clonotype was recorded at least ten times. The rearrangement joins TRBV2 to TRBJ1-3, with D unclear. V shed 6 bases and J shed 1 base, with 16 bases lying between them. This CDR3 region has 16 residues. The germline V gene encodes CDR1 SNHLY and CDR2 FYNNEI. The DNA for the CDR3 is TGTGCCAGCAGGCCCCGGTCCCAGACGTCTGGAAACACCATATATTTT. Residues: CASRPRSQTSGNTIYF.

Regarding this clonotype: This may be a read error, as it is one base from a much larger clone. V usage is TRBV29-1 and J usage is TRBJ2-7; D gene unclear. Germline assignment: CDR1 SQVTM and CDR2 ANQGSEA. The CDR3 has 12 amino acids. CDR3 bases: TGCAACGTTGGATCAGAATTCTACGAGCAGTACTTC. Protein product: CNVGSEFYEQYF.

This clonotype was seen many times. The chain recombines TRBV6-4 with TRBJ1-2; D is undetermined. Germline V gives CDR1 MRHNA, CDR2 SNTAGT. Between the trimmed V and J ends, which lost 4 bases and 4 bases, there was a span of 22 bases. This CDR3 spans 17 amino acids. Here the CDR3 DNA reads TGTGCCAGCAGTGCGGTTGTCTCACACGGAAAGACCTATGGCTACACCTTC. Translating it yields CASSAVVSHGKTYGYTF.

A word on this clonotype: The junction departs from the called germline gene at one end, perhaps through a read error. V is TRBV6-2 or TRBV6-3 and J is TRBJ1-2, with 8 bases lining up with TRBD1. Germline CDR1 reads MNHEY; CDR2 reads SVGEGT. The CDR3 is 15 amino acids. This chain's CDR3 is CASSYKAGGDYGYTF. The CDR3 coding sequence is TGTGCCAGCAGTTACAAAGCAGGGGGCGACTATGGCTACACTTTC.